This TCR beta chain was sequenced for a study of blood T cell repertoires in COVID-19. Study-wide background: The United States, Italy and Spain were the sources of the acute and convalescent COVID-19 samples. In each case, the material was cDNA or gDNA derived from T cells, B-cell-depleted T cells, or PBMCs.

In the authors' workflow: How many nucleated cells were present was estimated from reference gene primer amplification. Some clones are missing from TCRdb's copy, which holds only in-frame ones; the method was immunoSEQ multiplex PCR. From that table come the V and J calls and clone size; the DNA was used to work out D and trimming. The sample records some 100,000 clones, 82% being singletons. The V end lost 0 bases, the J end lost 4 bases, and 10 bases lay between the germline ends. The CDR3 is made up of 15 amino acids. Germline V gives CDR1 LNHNV, CDR2 YYDKDF (reference sequence). The TCR comes from a man aged 50 to 59 with active or convalescent COVID-19. The gene calls are TRBV15 and TRBJ1-3; a weak D match, TRBD1 (5 bases). The sequenced material came from peripheral blood. CDR3 DNA: TGTGCCACCAGCAGAGATGTTCAGGGCGGAAACACCATATATTTT. Translation gives CATSRDVQGGNTIYF.